What follows are 18 T cell receptor beta chains derived from one specimen sequenced in a study of Graves' ophthalmopathy and Graves' hyperthyroidism. Scientists amplified the TCR beta CDR3 regions from RNA transcripts. The workflow started with a first-round RT-PCR run with HTBI primers and then moved on to a second-round multiplex PCR. Each CDR3 protein gets one entry after TCRdb re-called the multiplex PCR reads with MiXCR. The data show about 550,000 distinct CDR3 sequences, about two fifths seen once. Sequenced: peripheral blood or thyroid tissue (not recorded which). The receptors stem from an adult man with Graves' hyperthyroidism.

In this sample, this clonotype turned up many times. This chain uses TRBV13 with TRBJ2-7; 15 bases line up with TRBD2. Trimming took 5 bases from V and 3 from J; bases not matched to a gene: 2. CDR1 PRHDT and CDR2 FYEKMQ come from the germline V gene (reference sequence). This CDR3 spans 15 amino acids. CDR3 amino acids: CASSGGLAGGYEQYF. CDR3 nucleotides: TGTGCCAGCAGCGGGGGACTAGCGGGAGGCTACGAGCAGTACTTC.

The J gene is TRBJ1-1, the V gene TRBV29-1; 7 bases agree with TRBD1. Germline loops: CDR1 SQVTM, CDR2 ANQGSEA. The CDR3 covers 13 residues. The chain's CDR3 is CSYRQGGNTEAFF. CDR3 DNA: TGCAGTTACAGGCAGGGGGGGAACACTGAAGCTTTCTTT.

This clonotype was seen repeatedly, ten times or more. This rearrangement joins TRBV7-9 to TRBJ1-1, with D unresolved. The V gene lost 1 base and the J gene lost 7 bases, with 10 bases spanning the gap. There are 13 residues in the CDR3. The germline V gene has CDR1 SEHNR and CDR2 FQNEAQ (reference sequence). CDR3 protein: CASSLGRLGEAFF. The CDR3 DNA reads TGTGCCAGCAGCTTAGGACGTCTGGGTGAAGCTTTCTTT. Using reference TRBV7-9 and TRBJ1-1 for the parts outside the CDR3, the full variable domain is DTGVSQNPRHKITKRGQNVTFRCDPISEHNRLYWYRQTLGQGPEFLTYFQNEAQLEKSRLLSDRFSAERPKGSFSTLEIQRTEQGDSAMYLCASSLGRLGEAFFGQGTRLTVV.

This clonotype was picked up many times. This chain uses TRBV14 with TRBJ2-7, with no clear D. The CDR3 sequence is 13 residues long. Germline loops: CDR1 SGHDN, CDR2 FVKESK. Trimming removed 3 bases from V and 3 bases from J, with 9 bases in between. CDR3 DNA sequence: TGTGCCAGCAGCCAGGGCCAGCACTACGAGCAGTACTTC. As protein: CASSQGQHYEQYF. The full variable domain, in which reference TRBV14 and TRBJ2-7 provide the parts outside the CDR3, is EAGVTQFPSHSVIEKGQTVTLRCDPISGHDNLYWYRRVMGKEIKFLLHFVKESKQDESGMPNNRFLAERTGGTYSTLKVQPAELEDSGVYFCASSQGQHYEQYFGPGTRLTVT.

With regard to this clonotype: This may come from a read error, since a much larger clone is one base off. V is TRBV4-1 and J is TRBJ1-6; D perhaps matches TRBD1 (6 bases). The CDR3 is 15 residues long. Trimming stripped 4 bases from V and 6 bases from J, with 13 bases between. Germline CDR1 MGHRA, CDR2 YSYEKL. The CDR3 loop reads CASSREGQSNSPLHF. The CDR3 DNA reads as TGCGCCAGCAGCCGAGAAGGACAGTCTAATTCACCCCTCCACTTT.

This clonotype was picked up many times. The junction shows a germline mismatch at one end, possibly a read error. The rearrangement links TRBV28 to TRBJ2-7; the match to TRBD2 covers 7 bases. CDR3 length: 13 amino acids. Germline lookup yields CDR1 MDHEN and CDR2 SYDVKM. The CDR3 DNA reads TGTGCCAGCAGTTACGAATGGGGGGGACGTTCGAACTTC. Its protein is CASSYEWGGRSNF.

This clonotype was detected many times. V is TRBV29-1 and J is TRBJ2-7, with 10 bases identical to TRBD1. The ends lost 1 base at V and 2 bases at J; junction bases unmatched: 5. CDR3 size: 15 residues. CDR1 and CDR2 (germline): SQVTM, ANQGSEA. The CDR3 reads CSVEVRDRGTYEQYF. CDR3 coding DNA: TGCAGCGTTGAAGTCAGGGACAGGGGAACCTACGAGCAGTACTTC.

There are a few counts of this clonotype. The V gene is TRBV7-8, the J gene TRBJ1-1, with a weak D call TRBD1 (5 bases). CDR3 length: 14 residues. The germline V and J ends were trimmed by 5 bases and 11 bases, with 21 bases remaining between them. The V gene's germline CDR1 is SGHVS and CDR2 FQNEAQ. CDR3 residues: CASSISRSPGGAFF. As DNA, the CDR3 is TGTGCCAGCAGCATTAGTCGCAGCCCGGGGGGGGCTTTCTTT.

Concerning this clonotype itself: This may stem from a read error, because a much larger clone lies one nucleotide away. This chain joins TRBV6-1 and TRBJ2-6; D perhaps matches TRBD1 (5 bases). This CDR3 spans 16 amino acids. Per germline, CDR1 MNHNS and CDR2 SASEGT. The CDR3: CASSYSKVSGADVLTF. CDR3 DNA: TGTGCCAGCAGTTACTCGAAGGTCTCTGGGGCCGACGTCCTGACTTTC.

This clonotype was observed a handful of times. A much larger clonotype is one base distant, so this may be a read error. The chain links TRBV10-3 to TRBJ1-2, with D possibly TRBD1 on 5 matching bases. Germline V lookup: CDR1 ENHRY, CDR2 SYGVKD. Trimming shortened V by 3 bases and J by 4 bases, and 12 bases separated the two germline ends. This CDR3 spans 14 amino acids. The CDR3, as DNA: TGTGCCATCAGTGAAAGCCCCGACAGCTATGGCTACACCTTC. This codes for CAISESPDSYGYTF.

This clonotype was counted a few times. The J gene is TRBJ1-2, the V gene TRBV6-6; the match to TRBD1 covers 9 bases. The CDR3 runs 18 residues. CDR1 is MNHNY and CDR2 is SVGAGI in the germline V gene (reference sequence). V dropped 5 bases and J dropped 4; count of bases not matched to a gene: 17. The CDR3 bases are TGTGCCAGCAGTCGGAACCCGGGACAGGGATTAAGCCTCTATGGCTACACCTTC. This encodes CASSRNPGQGLSLYGYTF.

This clonotype has just a few counts. This CDR3 is CASSLMGRGADTQYF. CDR3 nucleotides: TGTGCCAGCAGCTTAATGGGCAGGGGGGCAGATACGCAGTATTTT. The J gene is TRBJ2-3, the V gene TRBV7-8, with D possibly TRBD1 on 7 matching bases. The germline V and J ends were trimmed by 2 bases and 4 bases, with 13 bases remaining between them. The CDR3 spans 15 residues. CDR1 and CDR2 (germline): SGHVS, FQNEAQ.

The table lists this clonotype with many counts. The rearrangement links TRBV5-5 to TRBJ1-2; the D is unclear. CDR1 SGHKS and CDR2 YYEKEE come from the germline V gene (reference sequence). The length of the CDR3 is 14 residues. The V end was cut by 2 bases, the J end by 2 bases, with 10 bases between. The CDR3 sequence is CASSFLPGNYGYTF. In nucleotides, the CDR3 is TGTGCCAGCAGCTTCCTCCCCGGGAACTATGGCTACACCTTC.

This clonotype was counted ten times or more. The chain links TRBV5-1 to TRBJ1-5; tentatively, D is TRBD1 (5 bases). The CDR3 is 16 residues long. Germline V lookup: CDR1 SGHRS, CDR2 YFSETQ. Between the trimmed V and J ends, which lost 0 bases and 7 bases, there was a span of 17 bases. For the CDR3, the DNA is TGCGCCAGCAGCTTGGAGGGGTCCCGGGACGGGCAGCCCCAGCATTTT. Encoded protein: CASSLEGSRDGQPQHF.

This clonotype was counted at least ten times. The rearrangement joins TRBV5-6 to TRBJ2-5; possibly TRBD2 for D (6 bases). CDR1 and CDR2 from the germline V gene are SGHDT and YYEEEE. The CDR3 has 13 residues. V was trimmed by 5 bases and J by 5 bases, leaving 13 bases between them. In DNA, the CDR3 is TGTGCCAGCAGGTTACTAGCCCGGGAGACCCAGTACTTC. Translated, it gives CASRLLARETQYF.

This clonotype was recorded at least ten times. V gene TRBV5-1 combines with J gene TRBJ2-7; 10 bases fit TRBD1. Unmatched junction bases numbered 6, after V lost 2 bases and J lost 7 bases. The V gene's germline CDR1 is SGHRS and CDR2 YFSETQ. CDR3 size: 14 residues. Here the CDR3 DNA reads TGCGCCAGCAGCTTTCGACAGGGGGCTAGTGAGCAGTACTTC. As protein: CASSFRQGASEQYF.

This clonotype came up a few times. The genes are TRBV10-3 and TRBJ2-3, with 8 bases aligning to TRBD2. Germline V gives CDR1 ENHRY, CDR2 SYGVKD. V dropped 7 bases and J dropped 6; count of bases not matched to a gene: 9. This CDR3 region has 14 residues. The CDR3 nucleotides read TGTGCCATCACCGAGCGGGGGCCTTTCGATACGCAGTATTTT. This encodes CAITERGPFDTQYF.

The rearrangement uses TRBV29-1 and TRBJ2-7; 9 nucleotides align to TRBD1. The CDR3 is 14 amino acids. In germline, CDR1 is SQVTM, CDR2 ANQGSEA. Unmatched junction bases numbered 7, after V lost 7 bases and J lost 0 bases. CDR3 bases: TGCAGCGGGGGGACAGGGACGAGCTCCTACGAGCAGTACTTC. This translates into CSGGTGTSSYEQYF.